This T cell receptor beta chain was identified in a study of T cell clones after liver transplantation. Study-wide points: Compared with third party-reactive sequences, donor-reactive ones declined more, independent of withdrawal success.

The data were produced by immunoSEQ multiplex PCR, yet TCRdb's version contains in-frame clones alone and is incomplete. The sample shows 55,000 to 80,000 clones, around nine tenths of them seen only once. A note on this clone: Its antigen is not known.

The ends lost 4 bases at V and 6 bases at J; junction bases unmatched: 16. Germline lookup yields CDR1 MDHEN and CDR2 SYDVKM. The CDR3 loop spans 18 amino acids. This receptor was obtained from a human donor who received a liver transplant. The sample in question was CD4+ T cells from blood, obtained before liver transplant. This chain links TRBV28 with TRBJ2-2; the match to TRBD2 covers 8 bases. The CDR3: CASSSPRLIAGRAGELFF. CDR3 sequence (DNA): TGTGCCAGCAGTTCACCCCGGTTGATAGCGGGGAGGGCCGGGGAGCTGTTTTTT.